This entry features one TCR beta chain sequence. The data stem from a study of blood T cell repertoires in COVID-19. At the level of the study: The analysed material was cDNA or gDNA that came from T cells, B-cell-depleted T cells, or PBMCs.

Between the trimmed V and J ends, which lost 4 bases and 1 base, there was a span of 16 bases. The germline CDR1 and CDR2 sequences are LNHDA and SQIVND (reference sequence). This CDR3 spans 16 amino acids. Original analysis: By means of reference gene primer amplification, nucleated cell counts were estimated. Repertoires were generated with immunoSEQ multiplex PCR, while TCRdb's copy carries only in-frame clones and drops some. D and trimming come from the DNA, and the V and J calls and clone size come from that table. The sample includes about 280,000 clones, roughly 87% seen only once; the top ten take 2% to 2.5%.

The receptor was derived from a woman aged 45-65 years who had recovered from COVID-19. The sample consisted of peripheral blood. The rearrangement links TRBV19 to TRBJ2-5, with D perhaps matching TRBD1 (5 bases). CDR3 residues: CASSRDSAALQETQYF. The CDR3 nucleotides are TGTGCCAGTAGTAGAGACAGCGCCGCTCTCCAAGAGACCCAGTACTTC. Combining the CDR3 with reference TRBV19 and TRBJ2-5 gives the whole variable domain DGGITQSPKYLFRKEGQNVTLSCEQNLNHDAMYWYRQDPGQGLRLIYYSQIVNDFQKGDIAEGYSVSREKKESFPLTVTSAQKNPTAFYLCASSRDSAALQETQYFGPGTRLLVL.